The T cell receptor (beta chain) under discussion was sequenced for a study of beta chain features in type 1 diabetes. For this clone: Its specificity is not known.

The whole isolated RNA underwent reverse transcription, so sequencing captured expressed TCRB transcripts. Clones were sequenced by immunoSEQ multiplex PCR, and TCRdb holds only the in-frame ones, with some missing. Of hundreds of thousands of clones listed, approximately 14% are singletons. Study outcomes and limitations: Moderate but significant shortening of TCRB CDR3s was recorded in all four CD4+ subsets from Type 1 diabetes patients.

The TCR sequence derives from a woman aged 40-49 years in good health. The sequencing sample was made of naive CD4+ T cells from blood.

CDR3 region: CATSAGANVLTF. The DNA of the CDR3 is TGTGCCACTTCAGCTGGGGCCAACGTCCTGACTTTC. V usage is TRBV15 and J usage is TRBJ2-6; D is unresolved. Germline-derived CDR1 and CDR2 are LNHNV and YYDKDF (reference sequence). V was clipped by 9 bases and J by 2 bases, with 5 bases between them. The CDR3 consists of 12 residues.